The 27 T cell receptor beta chains below come from one sample, sequenced in a study of blood T cells in healthy people across ages. PCR was performed a second time for about 7 to 11 cycles using a sample-barcoded 5' primer and a J-beta primer mix. MiXCR, applied by TCRdb to the 5' RACE reads, yields one record per CDR3 protein. The top ten clones hold 6.7% of a sample with about 1.4 million distinct CDR3 sequences, almost 60% of them seen once. The sequenced sample was blood. Every receptor here comes from a man aged 18-30 years in good health.

With respect to this clonotype: An end of the junction does not agree with germline; a read error may underlie this. This chain links TRBV4-1 with TRBJ2-7, with unresolved D. The CDR3 contains 14 residues. From germline, CDR1 is MGHRA and CDR2 YSYEKL. The CDR3 loop reads CASSQARSSYEQYF. The CDR3 nucleotides read TGTGCCAGCAGCCAAGCTAGGAGCTCCTACGAGCAGTACTTC.

CDR3 region: CASRTGGDQPQHF. CDR3 nucleotide sequence: TGTGCCAGCAGGACAGGGGGCGATCAGCCCCAGCATTTT. The chain has TRBV13 and TRBJ1-5, with 10 bases that match TRBD1. With 6 bases clipped from V and 5 bases from J, the junction kept 1 base outside the gene matches. Germline CDR1 PRHDT, CDR2 FYEKMQ (reference sequence). CDR3 length equals 13 residues.

V usage is TRBV12-3 or TRBV12-4 and J usage is TRBJ2-7; D call uncertain. This CDR3 has 15 amino acids. V was trimmed by 3 bases and J by 6 bases, leaving 18 bases between them. The CDR3 is CASSFVGQAESEQYF. DNA of the CDR3: TGTGCCAGCAGTTTCGTCGGTCAGGCTGAATCCGAGCAGTACTTC.

This chain uses TRBV27 with TRBJ2-1; 8 bases are a match to TRBD2. This CDR3 spans 16 amino acids. J lost 3 bases, V lost 11 bases, and 15 bases had no gene match. In germline, CDR1 is MNHEY, CDR2 SMNVEV (reference sequence). The CDR3 protein is CAGTSAGTRNYNEQFF. The CDR3 coding sequence is TGTGCCGGCACGAGCGCGGGGACTAGGAACTACAATGAGCAGTTCTTC.

This clonotype was picked up a small number of times. The V gene is TRBV4-3, the J gene TRBJ1-2, with TRBD1 matching over 7 bases. Germline V gives CDR1 LGHNA, CDR2 YSLEER. The CDR3 length is 15 residues. V gave up 1 base and J gave up 6 bases; unmatched junction bases: 8. CDR3 sequence (DNA): TGCGCCAGCAGCCAAGTGAGTCTCCAGGGGGATGGCTACACCTTC. Translated, it gives CASSQVSLQGDGYTF.

On this clonotype itself: This may be a read error, as it is one base from a much larger clone. J is TRBJ2-3 and V is TRBV29-1; the D gene is possibly TRBD2 (5 bases). Per germline, CDR1 SQVTM and CDR2 ANQGSEA. Trimming removed 4 bases at V and 1 base at J, with 9 bases between. The CDR3 sequence is 13 residues long. The CDR3 region has the DNA TGCAGCGTTGGAGGGCAGGGCACAGATACGCAGTATTTT. As protein: CSVGGQGTDTQYF.

This chain joins TRBV4-2 and TRBJ2-1; 7 positions match TRBD2. J gave up 5 bases and V 4 bases, and 5 bases lay outside the gene matches. Germline V gene lookup returns CDR1 LGHNA and CDR2 YNFKEQ. The CDR3 is made up of 14 amino acids. DNA for the CDR3: TGTGCCAGCAGCCGAAGGGGAGGGAACAATGAGCAGTTCTTC. Translation gives CASSRRGGNNEQFF.

The table lists this clonotype with a count of one. The germline gene is not matched at one end of the junction; a read error may be the cause. The rearrangement links TRBV5-1 to TRBJ2-1; TRBD2 agrees at 7 bases. CDR1 is SGHRS, CDR2 YFSETQ, per germline. The CDR3 loop spans 16 amino acids. The CDR3 DNA reads TGCGCCAGCAGCGGGATTGCGGGAGCTTCCTACAATGGGCAGTTCTTC. This encodes CASSGIAGASYNGQFF.

The V and J genes are TRBV25-1 and TRBJ1-2; a weak D match, TRBD1 (5 bases). This CDR3 is built from 12 residues. With 7 bases removed from V and 9 bases from J, the gap between germline ends came to 15 bases. Germline lookup yields CDR1 MGHDK and CDR2 SYGVNS. The DNA for the CDR3 is TGTGCCAGCAAGGGGAATATCGATAGCTACACCTTC. This codes for CASKGNIDSYTF.

This clonotype has just one count. V is TRBV2 and J is TRBJ2-1; 10 bases are a match to TRBD2. CDR1 is SNHLY, CDR2 FYNNEI, per germline. Trimming at V came to 8 bases and at J to 9 bases, leaving 10 bases not matched to a gene. The CDR3 totals 14 residues. CDR3 in amino acids: CASGLAVRFLEQFF. The DNA of the CDR3 is TGTGCCAGCGGACTAGCGGTGCGGTTTCTTGAGCAGTTCTTC.

This clonotype was counted only a few times. V is TRBV7-8 and J is TRBJ2-4; D ambiguous. TRBJ2-7 explains the end of the DNA better; the J call may be wrong. Germline V gene sequence: CDR1 SGHVS, CDR2 FQNEAQ. This CDR3 contains 13 residues. CDR3 region: CASSPAESYEQYF. The CDR3 DNA reads as TGTGCCAGCAGTCCCGCGGAAAGTTACGAGCAGTACTTC.

The rearrangement uses TRBV4-3 and TRBJ1-5; 7 bases fit TRBD1. The CDR3 extends over 15 amino acids. In germline, CDR1 is LGHNA, CDR2 YSLEER. Trimming cost V 4 bases and J 2 bases; bases outside gene matches: 5. CDR3 protein: CASSRRTGGNQPQHF. For the CDR3, the DNA is TGCGCCAGCAGCCGCCGGACAGGCGGCAATCAGCCCCAGCATTTT.

The chain has TRBV29-1 and TRBJ2-1, with D tentatively TRBD1 or TRBD2 (5 bases each). Germline V gene data show CDR1 as SQVTM and CDR2 as ANQGSEA. Trimming removed 6 bases from V and 0 bases from J, with 9 bases in between. CDR3 length: 13 residues. The CDR3 reads CSVSGTSYNEQFF. The CDR3 DNA reads as TGCAGCGTCTCAGGGACCTCCTACAATGAGCAGTTCTTC.

V and J are TRBV4-3 and TRBJ2-3, with TRBD2 matching 8 bases. Germline V gene sequence: CDR1 LGHNA, CDR2 YSLEER. The ends lost 1 base at V and 4 bases at J; junction bases unmatched: 13. This CDR3 has 18 amino acids. The CDR3: CASSQVGSGGAGSDTQYF. CDR3 in DNA: TGCGCCAGCAGCCAAGTAGGTTCGGGGGGGGCCGGGTCAGATACGCAGTATTTT.

The V call is TRBV6-5, the J call TRBJ2-6; perhaps TRBD1 as D (6 bases). The germline CDR1 and CDR2 sequences are MNHEY and SVGAGI. This CDR3 has 19 residues. V was shortened by 1 base and J by 0 bases, with 16 bases between the two germline ends. The CDR3 DNA reads as TGTGCCAGCAGTTACTTACAAACGACAGGTAGCTCTGGGGCCAACGTCCTGACTTTC. Encoded protein: CASSYLQTTGSSGANVLTF.

The CDR3 spells CASSESFLYTDTQYF. The CDR3 DNA follows: TGTGCCAGCAGTGAATCATTCCTCTACACAGATACGCAGTATTTT. This sequence joins TRBV2 and TRBJ2-3; D is uncertain. Germline CDR1 SNHLY, CDR2 FYNNEI. This CDR3 has 15 residues. With 2 bases removed from V and 2 bases from J, the gap between germline ends came to 11 bases.

The V call is TRBV5-4, the J call TRBJ2-4, with 10 bases that match TRBD2. The CDR3 runs to 16 residues. Germline V lookup: CDR1 SGHNT, CDR2 YYREEE (reference sequence). Trimming cost V 3 bases and J 13 bases; bases outside gene matches: 16. Here the CDR3 reads CASSSKREGLDNEQYF. In DNA, the CDR3 is TGTGCCAGCAGCTCCAAGCGGGAGGGCCTTGACAATGAGCAGTACTTC.

The chain uses TRBV6-5 and TRBJ2-7; 8 positions match TRBD2. The CDR3 has 15 amino acids. The V gene end was trimmed by 3 bases and the J gene end by 0 bases; junction bases not matched to a gene: 4. CDR1 and CDR2 (germline): MNHEY, SVGAGI. CDR3 DNA: TGTGCCAGCAGTTATAATCTAGCGGGCTCCTACGAGCAGTACTTC. Protein sequence: CASSYNLAGSYEQYF.

This chain joins TRBV29-1 and TRBJ2-7, with D perhaps matching TRBD2 (5 bases). From germline, CDR1 is SQVTM and CDR2 ANQGSEA. V lost 5 bases to trimming and J lost 0 bases, with 14 bases between them. CDR3 length: 14 residues. In DNA form, the CDR3 reads TGCAGCGTTTCCGGACTGGGAAGCTCCTACGAGCAGTACTTC. It specifies CSVSGLGSSYEQYF.

The rearrangement links TRBV20-1 to TRBJ2-7; a possible D gene is TRBD2 (5 bases). Germline V gene data show CDR1 as DFQATT and CDR2 as SNEGSKA (reference sequence). V lost 5 bases and J 4 bases, leaving 18 bases between the germline ends. The CDR3 length is 14 residues. CDR3 bases: TGCAGTGCTGAGAGCGGCTACCCAACTTACGAGCAGTACTTC. It translates to CSAESGYPTYEQYF.

The CDR3 reads CASGGPGGRDEQYF. CDR3 in DNA: TGTGCCAGCGGCGGACCGGGGGGGCGAGACGAGCAGTACTTC. The chain has TRBV27 and TRBJ2-5; 8 nucleotides agree with TRBD2. The J call may be mistaken, given a closer DNA end match to TRBJ2-7. Germline V gene sequence: CDR1 MNHEY, CDR2 SMNVEV (reference sequence). This CDR3 spans 14 amino acids.

This clonotype has just one count. The chain combines TRBV20-1 with TRBJ1-4, with TRBD1 matching 9 bases. CDR1 DFQATT and CDR2 SNEGSKA come from the germline V gene (reference sequence). Unmatched junction bases numbered 6, after V lost 4 bases and J lost 3 bases. The CDR3 consists of 15 residues. The CDR3 bases are TGCAGTGCTAACCGGGACAGGGCCCCTAATGAAAAACTGTTTTTT. Protein product: CSANRDRAPNEKLFF.

This chain uses TRBV12-3 or TRBV12-4 with TRBJ2-4; D not certain. Trimming left V 3 bases short and J 0 bases short, with 15 bases between. The CDR3 totals 17 residues. CDR3 in DNA: TGTGCCAGCAGTTTGGCTGAAACCAACCTAGCCAAAAACATTCAGTACTTC. It yields the protein CASSLAETNLAKNIQYF.

The chain is built from TRBV5-1 and TRBJ2-2; the D gene is possibly TRBD2 (6 bases). This CDR3 is built from 15 residues. V was pared by 0 bases and J by 4 bases, with 10 bases between. The germline CDR1 and CDR2 sequences are SGHRS and YFSETQ. CDR3 sequence reads: CASSLGSGSTGELFF. DNA for the CDR3: TGCGCCAGCAGCTTGGGGAGCGGGTCCACCGGGGAGCTGTTTTTT.

This chain joins TRBV6-2 or TRBV6-3 and TRBJ2-5, with D perhaps TRBD1 or TRBD2 (5 bases each). The tail of the sequence fits TRBJ2-7 better, so the J call may be wrong. Germline lookup yields CDR1 MNHEY and CDR2 SVGEGT. The CDR3 spans 14 residues. DNA for the CDR3: TGTGCCAGCGGAATGGGGGTGAATCACTACGAGCAGTACTTC. This codes for CASGMGVNHYEQYF.

This clonotype showed up just a few times. The V call is TRBV4-2, the J call TRBJ2-3, with 8 bases matching TRBD2. Germline CDR1 and CDR2: LGHNA and YNFKEQ. The ends lost 1 base at V and 0 bases at J; junction bases unmatched: 15. The CDR3 has 20 residues. CDR3 in amino acids: CASSQVSFFRGGRSTDTQYF. The CDR3 DNA reads TGTGCCAGCAGCCAAGTTTCTTTTTTTCGGGGGGGCCGGAGCACAGATACGCAGTATTTT.

The chain couples TRBV4-3 to TRBJ2-4, with 16 bases identical to TRBD2. The V gene end was trimmed by 3 bases and the J gene end by 13 bases; junction bases not matched to a gene: 18. CDR1 is LGHNA, CDR2 YSLEER, per germline. This CDR3 is built from 19 residues. CDR3 DNA: TGCGCCAGCAGCCACTCGGGACTAGCGGGGGGGCTCCCCTACAATGAGCAGTACTTC. Amino acids: CASSHSGLAGGLPYNEQYF.